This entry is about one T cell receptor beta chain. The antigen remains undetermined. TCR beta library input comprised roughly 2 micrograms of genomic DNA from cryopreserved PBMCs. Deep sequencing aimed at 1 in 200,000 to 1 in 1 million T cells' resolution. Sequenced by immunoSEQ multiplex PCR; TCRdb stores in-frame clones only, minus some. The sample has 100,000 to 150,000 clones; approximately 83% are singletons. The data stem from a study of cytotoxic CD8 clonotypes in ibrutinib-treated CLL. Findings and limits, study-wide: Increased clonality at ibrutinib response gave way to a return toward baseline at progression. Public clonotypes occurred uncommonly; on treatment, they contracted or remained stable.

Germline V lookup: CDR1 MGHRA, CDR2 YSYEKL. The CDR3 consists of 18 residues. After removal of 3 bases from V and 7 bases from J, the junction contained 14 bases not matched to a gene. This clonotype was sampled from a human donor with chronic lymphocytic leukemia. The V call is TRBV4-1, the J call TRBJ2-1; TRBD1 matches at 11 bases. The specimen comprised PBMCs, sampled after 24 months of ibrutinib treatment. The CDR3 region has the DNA TGCGCCAGCAGCCAGCCAAAAGGAGGACAGGGGGCTCAGAATGAGCAGTTCTTC. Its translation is CASSQPKGGQGAQNEQFF.